Listed below are T cell receptor beta chains from one sample, sequenced in a study of shared clonotypes between healthy human individuals. Profiling relied on immunoSEQ multiplex PCR, and the TCRdb table lists in-frame clones only, not all of them. Of about 1.1 million clones in the sample, around three quarters are singletons; the top ten hold approximately 0.5%. The source material was memory CD4+ T cells from PBMCs. Every receptor here comes from a man younger than 30 in good health. Some clones in this sample may be carry-over from other donors' samples. The conserved cysteine and the conserved F or W are not part of the CDR3 here. The order of the fields is CDR3 length, D gene, J gene, V gene, CDR3 protein. A D gene is named only where the DNA matches it firmly.

CDR3 length: 15
D gene: TRBD1
J gene: TRBJ1-5
V gene: TRBV4-1
CDR3 protein: ASSRIQGAVSNQPQH

CDR3 length: 13
D gene: -
J gene: TRBJ2-5
V gene: TRBV5-6
CDR3 protein: ASSLSRDGGVTQY

CDR3 length: 9
D gene: -
J gene: TRBJ2-5
V gene: TRBV29-1
CDR3 protein: SVPRGETQY

CDR3 length: 13
D gene: -
J gene: TRBJ2-3
V gene: TRBV7-9
CDR3 protein: ASSLVLAITDTQY

CDR3 length: 14
D gene: TRBD2
J gene: TRBJ2-7
V gene: TRBV5-6
CDR3 protein: ASSLSPGLAGYEQY

CDR3 length: 11
D gene: -
J gene: TRBJ2-5
V gene: TRBV5-1
CDR3 protein: ASSWDIGGTQY

CDR3 length: 14
D gene: -
J gene: TRBJ2-2
V gene: TRBV5-1
CDR3 protein: ASSSTGTKNTGELF

CDR3 length: 11
D gene: -
J gene: TRBJ1-3
V gene: TRBV11-3
CDR3 protein: ASSQGLGNTIY

CDR3 length: 14
D gene: -
J gene: TRBJ2-1
V gene: TRBV28
CDR3 protein: ASIPSMTAAYNEQF

CDR3 length: 11
D gene: -
J gene: TRBJ1-1
V gene: TRBV5-1
CDR3 protein: ASRIDGNTEAF

CDR3 length: 11
D gene: -
J gene: TRBJ1-5
V gene: TRBV10-3
CDR3 protein: AISDQSNQPQH

CDR3 length: 11
D gene: TRBD2
J gene: TRBJ2-1
V gene: TRBV5-1
CDR3 protein: ASSFLAGGEQF

CDR3 length: 13
D gene: -
J gene: TRBJ2-3
V gene: TRBV28
CDR3 protein: ASSLRDFFTDTQY

CDR3 length: 13
D gene: -
J gene: TRBJ1-4
V gene: TRBV7-9
CDR3 protein: ASSFRQGRNEKLF

CDR3 length: 11
D gene: -
J gene: TRBJ2-2
V gene: TRBV5-1
CDR3 protein: ASSLIERGELF

CDR3 length: 13
D gene: TRBD2
J gene: TRBJ2-1
V gene: TRBV2
CDR3 protein: ASSEGLAGEDEQF

CDR3 length: 9
D gene: -
J gene: TRBJ2-1
V gene: TRBV5-4
CDR3 protein: AGVTNNEQF

CDR3 length: 13
D gene: -
J gene: TRBJ1-3
V gene: TRBV28
CDR3 protein: ASSLGVRSGNTIY

CDR3 length: 12
D gene: -
J gene: TRBJ1-6
V gene: TRBV29-1
CDR3 protein: SAPGREHNSPLH

CDR3 length: 12
D gene: -
J gene: TRBJ2-6
V gene: TRBV9
CDR3 protein: ASSVVSGANVLT

CDR3 length: 15
D gene: -
J gene: TRBJ2-3
V gene: TRBV9
CDR3 protein: ASSVTVANQRGDTQY

CDR3 length: 14
D gene: TRBD2
J gene: TRBJ2-5
V gene: TRBV28
CDR3 protein: ASSLTLAGNQETQY

CDR3 length: 12
D gene: TRBD1
J gene: TRBJ2-7
V gene: TRBV28
CDR3 protein: ASSPSGGSYEQY

CDR3 length: 13
D gene: TRBD2
J gene: TRBJ2-7
V gene: TRBV6-1
CDR3 protein: ASSGLAGISYEQY

CDR3 length: 12
D gene: -
J gene: TRBJ2-3
V gene: TRBV2
CDR3 protein: ASNWDLYTDTQY

CDR3 length: 12
D gene: -
J gene: TRBJ1-4
V gene: TRBV6-6
CDR3 protein: ASSYAQGREKLF

CDR3 length: 13
D gene: TRBD1
J gene: TRBJ2-7
V gene: TRBV4-2
CDR3 protein: ASSQVTGQGYEQY

CDR3 length: 13
D gene: TRBD1
J gene: TRBJ2-7
V gene: TRBV19
CDR3 protein: ASSIAGTGLYEQY

CDR3 length: 13
D gene: -
J gene: TRBJ1-6
V gene: TRBV5-1
CDR3 protein: ASSPAGLNNSPLH

CDR3 length: 12
D gene: -
J gene: TRBJ2-3
V gene: TRBV5-4
CDR3 protein: ASTKGPPTDTQY

CDR3 length: 16
D gene: TRBD2
J gene: TRBJ2-3
V gene: TRBV5-1
CDR3 protein: ASGTGTSGSWSTDTQY

CDR3 length: 11
D gene: -
J gene: TRBJ2-4
V gene: TRBV27
CDR3 protein: ASSYRTVGRQY

CDR3 length: 11
D gene: -
J gene: TRBJ1-3
V gene: TRBV30
CDR3 protein: AWSVNGRNTIY

CDR3 length: 13
D gene: TRBD1
J gene: TRBJ1-1
V gene: TRBV11-2
CDR3 protein: ASSPRTGMNTEAF

CDR3 length: 9
D gene: -
J gene: TRBJ2-7
V gene: TRBV5-4
CDR3 protein: ASSSAREQY

CDR3 length: 11
D gene: TRBD2
J gene: TRBJ2-1
V gene: TRBV7-9
CDR3 protein: ASLTSGGNEQF

CDR3 length: 13
D gene: TRBD1
J gene: TRBJ2-7
V gene: TRBV7-2
CDR3 protein: ASSPGTGGDYEQY

CDR3 length: 14
D gene: TRBD1
J gene: TRBJ2-3
V gene: TRBV5-4
CDR3 protein: ASSLGGGQGPDTQY

CDR3 length: 16
D gene: TRBD2
J gene: TRBJ2-5
V gene: TRBV19
CDR3 protein: ASSVPPGLAGGPETQY

CDR3 length: 14
D gene: -
J gene: TRBJ1-1
V gene: TRBV27
CDR3 protein: ASSQLIGGMNTEAF